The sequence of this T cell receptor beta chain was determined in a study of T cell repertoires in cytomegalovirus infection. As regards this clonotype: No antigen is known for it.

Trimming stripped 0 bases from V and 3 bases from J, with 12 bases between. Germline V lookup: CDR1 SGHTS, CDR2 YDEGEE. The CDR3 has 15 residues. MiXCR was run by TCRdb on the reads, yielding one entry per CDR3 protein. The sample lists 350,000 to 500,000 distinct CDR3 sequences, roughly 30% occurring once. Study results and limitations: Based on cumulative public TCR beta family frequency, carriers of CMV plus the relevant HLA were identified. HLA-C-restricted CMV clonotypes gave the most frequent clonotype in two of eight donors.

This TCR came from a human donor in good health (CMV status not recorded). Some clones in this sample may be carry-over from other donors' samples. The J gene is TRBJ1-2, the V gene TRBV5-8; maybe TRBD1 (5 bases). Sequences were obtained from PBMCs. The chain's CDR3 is CASSLAGQGYYGYTF. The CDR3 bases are TGTGCCAGCAGCTTGGCCGGGCAGGGCTACTATGGCTACACCTTC. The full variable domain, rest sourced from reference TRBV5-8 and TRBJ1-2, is EAGVTQSPTHLIKTRGQQATLRCSPISGHTSVYWYQQALGLGLQFLLWYDEGEERNRGNFPPRFSGRQFPNYSSELNVNALELEDSALYLCASSLAGQGYYGYTFGSGTRLTVV.